The clone carrying this T cell receptor (beta chain) has only one observation. What it binds is unknown. The entry originates in a study of radiotherapy plus CTLA-4 blockade in lung cancer. On the study more broadly: Among patients, more than 15% showed objective responses, and around 30% had disease control. Study-wide points: Clones derived from tumor TCRs expanded in blood after radiotherapy plus ipilimumab. According to reports, early shifts in blood T cell clones, alongside interferon-beta, forecast response most accurately.

Patients had chemo-refractory metastatic non-small-cell lung cancer and received focal radiation plus CTLA-4 blockade that used ipilimumab. Method: immunoSEQ multiplex PCR; TCRdb's copy keeps in-frame clones and lacks some. Of around 70,000 clones listed, 80% to 90% are singletons. The germline V gene has CDR1 SEHNR and CDR2 FQNEAQ (reference sequence). The V end lost 1 base, the J end lost 6 bases, and 6 bases lay between the germline ends. The CDR3 runs 12 residues. This TCR derives from a human donor with non-small cell lung cancer that progressed on radiotherapy plus ipilimumab. This chain links TRBV7-9 with TRBJ1-2, with D possibly being TRBD1 (5 bases). This specimen was peripheral blood, taken from a patient treated with radiotherapy plus ipilimumab. The DNA of the CDR3 is TGTGCCAGCAGCTTAGGAGGGGATGGCTACACCTTC. Translated, it gives CASSLGGDGYTF.